The 7 T cell receptor beta chains given below trace back to one sample, sequenced in a study of T-cell memory formation after mild COVID-19. TCRdb independently ran MiXCR on the 5' RACE reads; one entry per CDR3 protein. The sample consists of approximately 560,000 distinct CDR3 sequences, roughly 17% of them appearing once. Sequencing was carried out using PBMCs or a T cell subset sorted from them (not recorded which). The receptors here all came from an adult woman who had mild COVID-19 (a few samples of this study predate the infection). Cell type and time point are not known.

A remark on this clonotype: The conserved closing phenylalanine or tryptophan is absent in this CDR3, likely reflecting a read error. This chain uses TRBV20-1 with TRBJ2-5; D may correspond to TRBD1 or TRBD2 (5 bases each). The CDR3 length is 12 residues. CDR1 is DFQATT, CDR2 SNEGSKA, per germline (reference sequence). Trimming stripped 3 bases from V and 6 bases from J, with 11 bases between. The CDR3 DNA is TGCAGTGCTAGCGGGGCGGGTCAGACCCAGTACTTA. This translates into CSASGAGQTQYL.

This clonotype was seen many times. This chain connects TRBV27 to TRBJ1-2; no definite D call. V lost 5 bases to trimming and J lost 5 bases, with 12 bases between them. Per germline, CDR1 MNHEY and CDR2 SMNVEV (reference sequence). This CDR3 region has 13 residues. Here the CDR3 DNA reads TGTGCCAGCAGTCGATCCACAAGTTATGGCTACACCTTC. Translated, it gives CASSRSTSYGYTF.

This chain connects TRBV25-1 to TRBJ2-2; D unclear. The CDR3 contains 11 residues. Germline V gene lookup returns CDR1 MGHDK and CDR2 SYGVNS. V lost 8 bases and J lost 4, with 5 bases in between. CDR3 bases: TGTGCCAGCGGGGTCACCGGGGAGCTGTTTTTT. Its translation: CASGVTGELFF.

The rearrangement uses TRBV12-3 or TRBV12-4 and TRBJ2-3, with 15 bases matching TRBD2. CDR3 length equals 18 residues. With 1 base clipped from V and 5 bases from J, the junction kept 7 bases outside the gene matches. The CDR3 DNA reads TGTGCCAGCAGTTTAGGGACTAGCGGGAGGGCCACGGGAGATACGCAGTATTTT. The encoded protein is CASSLGTSGRATGDTQYF.

This sequence joins TRBV24-1 and TRBJ2-1; the D is unclear. CDR3 length equals 12 residues. V was trimmed by 9 bases and J by 10 bases, leaving 15 bases between them. CDR1 and CDR2 (germline): KGHDR, SFDVKD. In nucleotides, the CDR3 is TGTGCCACCTCCGAGTCGGGTTACGAGCAGTTCTTC. Translated: CATSESGYEQFF.

V and J are TRBV18 and TRBJ2-1, with 9 bases identical to TRBD2. This CDR3 has 16 amino acids. The junction had 9 bases not matched to a gene; V was cut back by 2 bases and J by 7 bases. Per germline, CDR1 KGHSH and CDR2 LQKENI. CDR3 sequence (DNA): TGTGCCAGCTCACCAGCCGGGCTAGCGGGGAAGAATGAGCAGTTCTTC. Encoded protein: CASSPAGLAGKNEQFF.

J is TRBJ2-5 and V is TRBV6-5, with 7 bases lining up with TRBD2. The CDR3 is 15 residues long. With 5 bases clipped from V and 5 bases from J, the junction kept 11 bases outside the gene matches. Per germline, CDR1 MNHEY and CDR2 SVGAGI. The CDR3 DNA reads TGTGCCAGCAGTAACCTAGCGGATCCGCCCGAGACCCAGTACTTC. The encoded protein is CASSNLADPPETQYF.